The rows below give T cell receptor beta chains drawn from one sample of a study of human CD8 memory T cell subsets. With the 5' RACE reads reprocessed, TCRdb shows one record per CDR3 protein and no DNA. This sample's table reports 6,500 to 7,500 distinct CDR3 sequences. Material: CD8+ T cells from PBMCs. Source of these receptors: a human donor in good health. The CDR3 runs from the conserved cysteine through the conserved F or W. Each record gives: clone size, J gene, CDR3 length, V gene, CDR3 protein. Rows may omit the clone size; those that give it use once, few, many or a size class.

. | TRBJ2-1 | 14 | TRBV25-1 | CASSVFGDYNEQFF
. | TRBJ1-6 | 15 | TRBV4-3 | CASSQDRGLDSPLHF
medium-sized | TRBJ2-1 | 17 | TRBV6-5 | CASSLGLLGGSYNEQFF
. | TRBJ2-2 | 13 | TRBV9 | CASSVGSPGELFF
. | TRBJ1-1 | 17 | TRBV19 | CASSVWREGIMNTEAFF
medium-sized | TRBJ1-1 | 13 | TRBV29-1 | CSARTGANTEAFF
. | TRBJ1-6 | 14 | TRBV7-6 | CASAPLGEDSPLHF
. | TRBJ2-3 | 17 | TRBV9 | CASSDGSMIEERDTQYF
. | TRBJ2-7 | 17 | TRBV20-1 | CSARDPGLAVSSYEQYF
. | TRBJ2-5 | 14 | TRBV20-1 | CSAREGPRRETQYF
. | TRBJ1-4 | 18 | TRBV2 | CASSEWQLGENQNEKLFF
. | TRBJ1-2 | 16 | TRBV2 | CASSLQGSGANYGYTF
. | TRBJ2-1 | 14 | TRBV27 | CASSLYSSYNEQFF
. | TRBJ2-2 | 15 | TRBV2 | CASSAPNRGTGELFF
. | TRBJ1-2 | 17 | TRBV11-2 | CASSPGTGGPASYGYTF
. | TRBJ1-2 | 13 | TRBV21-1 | CASSHRTGDGYTF
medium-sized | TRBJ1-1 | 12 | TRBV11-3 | CASSFGRSEAFF
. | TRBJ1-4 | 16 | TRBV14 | CASSPHRGGDTEKLFF
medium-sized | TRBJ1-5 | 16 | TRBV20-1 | CSARDQEEYSNQPQHF
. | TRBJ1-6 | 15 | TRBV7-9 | CASSLVGQGNSPLHF
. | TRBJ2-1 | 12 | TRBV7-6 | CASSLGLDEQFF
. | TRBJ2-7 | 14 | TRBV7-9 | CASSLRSESYEQYF
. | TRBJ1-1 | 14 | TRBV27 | CASSQTVMNTEAFF
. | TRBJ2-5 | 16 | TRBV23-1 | CASSQEAGVRQETQYF
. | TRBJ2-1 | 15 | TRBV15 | CASTSTGDSYNEQFF
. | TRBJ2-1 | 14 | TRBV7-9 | CASSLGTPYNEQFF
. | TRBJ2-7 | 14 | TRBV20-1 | CSASPGRASYEQYF
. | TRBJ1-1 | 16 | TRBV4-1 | CASSQEGGRVVPEAFF
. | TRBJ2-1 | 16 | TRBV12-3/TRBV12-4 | CASSDSGGYSYNEQFF
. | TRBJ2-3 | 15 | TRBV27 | CASSAGTGETDTQYF
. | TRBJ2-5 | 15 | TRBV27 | CASSLIAGGQETQYF
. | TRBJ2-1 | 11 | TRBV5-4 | CASTSLDEQFF
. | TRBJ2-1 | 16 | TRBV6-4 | CASSDSGLAGGNEQFF